This T cell receptor (beta chain) was recorded in a study of human T cells and chemical hapten exposure. Study context: 2% DPC was applied to approximately 2 cm by approximately 2 cm of upper inner arm skin for sensitization. Whole-study findings and limits: In comparison with controls, expanded TCRs gave rise to a significantly larger number of large CDR3 similarity clusters.

Of note for this clonotype: Its antigen remains unidentified.

Specified time point: pre-sensitization, week 0. Treatment: therapeutic diphenylcyclopropenone sensitization with weekly scalp DPC. The ends were cut back, 4 bases at V and 0 bases at J, with 10 bases in the middle. CDR1 and CDR2 from the germline V gene are SGDLS and YYNGEE. CDR3 length equals 14 residues. Within the library, unique molecular identifiers were attached to each individual cDNA molecule. TCRdb fed the RACE reads into MiXCR, producing one record per CDR3 protein. The sample includes around 120,000 distinct CDR3 sequences, approximately 15% of them seen just once. The sequence was collected from a young woman with alopecia areata. Some clones in this sample may be carry-over from other donors' samples. The J gene is TRBJ1-1, the V gene TRBV9; D is unclear. Here the sequenced sample was whole blood, taken in connection with sensitization to the hapten diphenylcyclopropenone (DPC). The CDR3 here is CASSPTGLNTEAFF. CDR3 sequence (DNA): TGTGCCAGCAGCCCCACCGGACTGAACACTGAAGCTTTCTTT.